These 25 T cell receptor beta chains originate from one sample sequenced in a study of breast tumors, draining lymph nodes, adjacent tissues. TCRdb itself ran the multiplex PCR reads through MiXCR, one entry per CDR3 protein. The sample lists some 38,000 distinct CDR3 sequences, 36% occurring once. Sequencing was carried out using breast tumor tissue. Receptor source: a female donor with breast cancer. Some clones in this sample may be carry-over from other donors' samples.

The sample holds many counts of this clonotype. At one end, the junction sequence differs from germline, possibly due to a read error. V and J are TRBV6-2 or TRBV6-3 and TRBJ2-7; the match to TRBD2 covers 13 bases. In germline, CDR1 is MNHEY, CDR2 SVGEGT. The length of the CDR3 is 12 residues. In DNA, the CDR3 is TGTGCCAGCAGCCGCGGCGGGACTAGCGGGGTTTTC. It translates to CASSRGGTSGVF.

The chain recombines TRBV7-9 with TRBJ2-7; 14 positions agree with TRBD2. V lost 5 bases, J lost 1 base, and 7 bases stayed unmatched. Germline V gives CDR1 SEHNR, CDR2 FQNEAQ (reference sequence). The CDR3 sequence is 17 residues long. As DNA, the CDR3 is TGTGCCAGCAGCCTAGGACTAGCGGGAGGAAGGTCCTACGAGCAGTACTTC. It specifies CASSLGLAGGRSYEQYF.

For the CDR3, the DNA is TGTGCCAGCTCACCAGGCACAGATACGCAGTATTTT. Translated: CASSPGTDTQYF. The chain couples TRBV18 to TRBJ2-3; no firm D call. The CDR3 sequence is 12 residues long. Trimming took off 2 bases at V and 1 base at J, with 1 base between the two ends. Germline V gene lookup returns CDR1 KGHSH and CDR2 LQKENI.

Ten or more counts support this clonotype. As DNA, the CDR3 is TGTGCCAGCTCACTTGGACTAGCCTCCATCTACGAGCAGTACTTC. Protein sequence: CASSLGLASIYEQYF. This chain uses TRBV11-2 with TRBJ2-7; 8 nucleotides match TRBD2. The CDR3 has 15 residues. The germline CDR1 and CDR2 sequences are SGHAT and FQNNGV. V was clipped by 8 bases and J by 3 bases; unmatched bases: 12.

This clonotype was picked up many times. J is TRBJ1-6 and V is TRBV19; perhaps TRBD1 as D (5 bases). The CDR3 has 12 residues. V was pared by 3 bases and J by 9 bases, with 6 bases between. Germline CDR1 reads LNHDA; CDR2 reads SQIVND (reference sequence). In nucleotides, the CDR3 is TGTGCCAGTAGTATCGGGGGTTCACCCCTCCACTTT. Encoded protein: CASSIGGSPLHF.

The chain couples TRBV29-1 to TRBJ2-3; no clear D. The CDR3 totals 14 residues. V dropped 4 bases and J dropped 0 bases, with 11 bases sitting between them. CDR1 is SQVTM, CDR2 ANQGSEA, per germline. The chain's CDR3 is CSVGPGGSTDTQYF. In nucleotides, the CDR3 is TGCAGCGTTGGCCCGGGTGGGAGCACAGATACGCAGTATTTT.

This clonotype has ten or more counts. The chain couples TRBV29-1 to TRBJ2-1; TRBD2 agrees at 9 bases. J was trimmed by 5 bases and V by 6 bases; bases with no gene match: 8. The CDR3 has 14 amino acids. CDR1 and CDR2 (germline): SQVTM, ANQGSEA. DNA of the CDR3: TGCAGCGTCGAACTAGCGGGCTGGGACAATGAGCAGTTCTTC. It is translated as CSVELAGWDNEQFF.

The table lists this clonotype with many counts. V gene TRBV12-3 or TRBV12-4 combines with J gene TRBJ2-4, with 7 bases lining up with TRBD2. The length of the CDR3 is 14 residues. With 5 bases clipped from V and 8 bases from J, the junction kept 9 bases outside the gene matches. This CDR3 reads CASSPQGGFDIQYF. DNA of the CDR3: TGTGCCAGCAGTCCCCAGGGAGGGTTTGACATTCAGTACTTC.

This clonotype was counted a few times. The chain has TRBV6-1 and TRBJ2-1; TRBD2 matches 8 bases. The V segment lost 2 bases and the J segment 9 bases; nucleotides outside the gene matches: 6. The germline V gene encodes CDR1 MNHNS and CDR2 SASEGT. This CDR3 contains 14 residues. The CDR3 nucleotides read TGTGCCAGCAGTGAAAGCGGGAGAGACGGTGAGCAGTTCTTC. This gives the protein CASSESGRDGEQFF.

The genes are TRBV15 and TRBJ2-3; 7 bases are shared with TRBD2. Per germline, CDR1 LNHNV and CDR2 YYDKDF (reference sequence). The trim removed 0 bases at V and 2 bases at J, leaving 8 bases unmatched. The CDR3 consists of 17 residues. The CDR3 DNA reads as TGTGCCACCAGCAGAGACCACGGCGGGAGACACACAGATACGCAGTATTTT. This codes for CATSRDHGGRHTDTQYF.

This clonotype was seen ten or more times. The rearrangement links TRBV19 to TRBJ2-3, with 7 bases that match TRBD2. This CDR3 is 15 amino acids long. After removal of 3 bases from V and 2 bases from J, the junction contained 5 bases not matched to a gene. Germline CDR1 and CDR2: LNHDA and SQIVND (reference sequence). The CDR3 nucleotides read TGTGCCAGTAGTATCCGGGGGGTTTCCACAGATACGCAGTATTTT. Protein product: CASSIRGVSTDTQYF. The full variable domain, completed using reference TRBV19 and TRBJ2-3, is DGGITQSPKYLFRKEGQNVTLSCEQNLNHDAMYWYRQDPGQGLRLIYYSQIVNDFQKGDIAEGYSVSREKKESFPLTVTSAQKNPTAFYLCASSIRGVSTDTQYFGPGTRLTVL.

At least ten counts were recorded for this clonotype. V gene TRBV7-6 combines with J gene TRBJ2-1; 11 bases fit TRBD2. Losses at the gene ends were 1 base for V and 4 bases for J; bases not matched to a gene: 3. Germline-derived CDR1 and CDR2 are SGHVS and FNYEAQ. CDR3 length equals 16 residues. DNA of the CDR3: TGTGCCAGCAGCTTAGATAGCGGGAGGGAGTACAATGAGCAGTTCTTC. The encoded protein is CASSLDSGREYNEQFF. Full variable domain (remainder filled in from reference TRBV7-6 and TRBJ2-1): GAGVSQSPRYKVTKRGQDVALRCDPISGHVSLYWYRQALGQGPEFLTYFNYEAQQDKSGLPNDRFSAERPEGSISTLTIQRTEQRDSAMYRCASSLDSGREYNEQFFGPGTRLTVL.

This chain links TRBV2 with TRBJ2-7; D perhaps matches TRBD1 (6 bases). This CDR3 spans 11 amino acids. V dropped 8 bases and J dropped 2 bases, with 7 bases sitting between them. Per the germline V gene, CDR1 is SNHLY and CDR2 is FYNNEI. CDR3 residues: CASAGAYEQYF. The CDR3 coding sequence is TGTGCCAGCGCAGGGGCCTACGAGCAGTACTTC. The entire variable domain, with the rest obtained from reference TRBV2 and TRBJ2-7, is as follows: EPEVTQTPSHQVTQMGQEVILRCVPISNHLYFYWYRQILGQKVEFLVSFYNNEISEKSEIFDDQFSVERPDGSNFTLKIRSTKLEDSAMYFCASAGAYEQYFGPGTRLTVT.

This clonotype was seen ten or more times. The chain uses TRBV20-1 and TRBJ2-1; 9 nucleotides match TRBD1. CDR1 is DFQATT and CDR2 is SNEGSKA in the germline V gene (reference sequence). The junction had 4 bases not matched to a gene; V was cut back by 0 bases and J by 1 base. This CDR3 has 16 amino acids. DNA for the CDR3: TGCAGTGCTAGAGAGACAGGGGGATATTCCTACAATGAGCAGTTCTTC. It encodes CSARETGGYSYNEQFF.

V gene TRBV12-5 combines with J gene TRBJ2-3, with 10 bases fitting TRBD2. Germline V gene lookup returns CDR1 LGHNT and CDR2 FRNRAP. This CDR3 is 20 amino acids long. V was clipped by 3 bases and J by 1 base; unmatched bases: 16. CDR3 loop: CASGFLVLAGDFTGTDTQYF. The DNA of the CDR3 is TGTGCTAGTGGTTTTTTAGTTCTAGCGGGGGATTTCACGGGCACAGATACGCAGTATTTT.

A note on this clonotype: A much larger clone is a single base away; this may be a read error. The V call is TRBV6-6, the J call TRBJ2-2, with a weak D call TRBD1 (6 bases). The CDR3 runs to 15 residues. Germline-derived CDR1 and CDR2 are MNHNY and SVGAGI (reference sequence). CDR3 DNA: TGTACCAGCATTCAGGACAGCACGAACACCGGGGAGCTGTTTTTT. As protein: CTSIQDSTNTGELFF.

This clonotype was seen many times. This sequence joins TRBV4-2 and TRBJ2-7; a possible D gene is TRBD2 (5 bases). The germline gives CDR1 LGHNA, CDR2 YNFKEQ. This CDR3 has 15 amino acids. The ends were cut back, 4 bases at V and 7 bases at J, with 20 bases in the middle. CDR3 nucleotides: TGTGCCAGCAGCCTAGGAGGAGCCACGATGCGGGAGCAGTACTTC. It yields the protein CASSLGGATMREQYF.

The genes are TRBV7-9 and TRBJ2-1, with no clear D. Germline V gives CDR1 SEHNR, CDR2 FQNEAQ (reference sequence). This CDR3 has 12 amino acids. V lost 5 bases and J 3 bases, leaving 5 bases between the germline ends. The CDR3: CASSRSYNEQFF. CDR3 DNA: TGTGCCAGCAGCCGCAGCTACAATGAGCAGTTCTTC.

This clonotype was recorded at least ten times. At one end, the junction sequence differs from germline, possibly due to a read error. The chain carries TRBV11-2 and TRBJ2-1; TRBD2 agrees at 7 bases. Germline lookup yields CDR1 SGHAT and CDR2 FQNNGV. The CDR3 totals 18 residues. The CDR3 DNA follows: TGTGCAAGCAGCGTAATACGCGGGGGTGAGGCGGGGTACAATGAGCAGTTCTTC. This encodes CASSVIRGGEAGYNEQFF.

In this sample, this clonotype turned up many times. V is TRBV20-1 and J is TRBJ2-5; 14 bases align to TRBD2. Germline V CDR1 and CDR2: DFQATT, SNEGSKA (reference sequence). The length of the CDR3 is 15 residues. With V trimmed by 3 bases and J by 5 bases, 5 bases remained unmatched. The CDR3 loop is CSARTSGRALETQYF. The CDR3 DNA follows: TGCAGTGCTAGGACTAGCGGGAGGGCCCTGGAGACCCAGTACTTC.

The chain uses TRBV20-1 and TRBJ1-2, with TRBD1 identical over 8 bases. Losses at the gene ends were 4 bases for V and 4 bases for J; bases not matched to a gene: 2. This CDR3 spans 12 amino acids. Germline V gene data show CDR1 as DFQATT and CDR2 as SNEGSKA (reference sequence). DNA of the CDR3: TGCAGTGCTACAGGGGGCGGCTATGGCTACACCTTC. This encodes CSATGGGYGYTF.

The sample holds many counts of this clonotype. The gene calls are TRBV19 and TRBJ1-2; D might be TRBD1 (6 bases). Germline-derived CDR1 and CDR2 are LNHDA and SQIVND (reference sequence). The CDR3 spans 16 residues. Trimming left V 5 bases short and J 4 bases short, with 20 bases between. The CDR3 bases are TGTGCCAGTAGTGTCGGGACACCCAATCTGGGCTATGGCTACACCTTC. Translated, it gives CASSVGTPNLGYGYTF.

Details on this clonotype: With a much larger clone just one base away, this may be a read error. The missing conserved phenylalanine or tryptophan at the end of this CDR3 makes a read error likely. The V and J genes are TRBV12-3 or TRBV12-4 and TRBJ2-1; 11 bases fit TRBD2. Trimming removed 6 bases from V and 9 bases from J; junction bases left unmatched: 7. The CDR3 extends over 14 amino acids. CDR3: CASRPGLAVGEQFL. DNA of the CDR3: TGTGCCAGCAGACCGGGACTAGCGGTTGGTGAGCAGTTCCTC.

This clonotype was detected ten times or more. The chain employs TRBV28 and TRBJ1-3, with D uncertain. Trimming shortened V by 6 bases and J by 3 bases, and 9 bases separated the two germline ends. CDR3 length equals 13 residues. Germline V CDR1 and CDR2: MDHEN, SYDVKM. The CDR3 region has the DNA TGTGCCAGCAGACCCGCGGATGGAAACACCATATATTTT. Its protein product is CASRPADGNTIYF. Looking up the rest from reference TRBV28 and TRBJ1-3 gives the full variable domain: DVKVTQSSRYLVKRTGEKVFLECVQDMDHENMFWYRQDPGLGLRLIYFSYDVKMKEKGDIPEGYSVSREKKERFSLILESASTNQTSMYLCASRPADGNTIYFGEGSWLTVV.

This clonotype was seen ten or more times. CDR3 loop: CASSYEIVQGGVAGELFF. In nucleotides, the CDR3 is TGTGCCAGCAGTTATGAGATCGTGCAGGGGGGAGTTGCCGGGGAGCTGTTTTTT. The J gene is TRBJ2-2, the V gene TRBV6-6; D is possibly TRBD1 (7 bases). The CDR3 sequence is 18 residues long. V dropped 3 bases and J dropped 6 bases, with 23 bases sitting between them. CDR1 and CDR2 from the germline V gene are MNHNY and SVGAGI (reference sequence).